The clone carrying this TCR beta chain was seen many times. The antigen remains unidentified. Trimming took 6 bases from V and 8 from J, leaving 24 bases between them. Germline V CDR1 and CDR2: DFQATT, SNEGSKA (reference sequence). The CDR3 is made up of 15 amino acids. As for time point: sample taken at primary tumor resection. Whole RNA from tumor, nontumor lung or frozen PBMC was sequenced unsorted. The data stem from a study of spatial heterogeneity in lung cancer. Whole-study results and caveats: Follow-up blood showed ubiquitous expanded tumor TCRs less than blood at resection did.

In TCRdb, the 5' RACE reads were re-called with MiXCR into one record per CDR3 protein. The table has 25,000 to 30,000 distinct CDR3 sequences, 9.5% to 15% seen once. This chain joins TRBV20-1 and TRBJ2-3; D assignment may be TRBD1 or TRBD2 (6 bases each). The source is a female donor with early-stage non-small cell lung cancer. Sequencing used PBMCs, obtained at surgery. The CDR3: CSAGDTGASGVTQYF. CDR3 nucleotide sequence: TGCAGTGCCGGGGACACGGGGGCGAGTGGGGTTACGCAGTATTTT.